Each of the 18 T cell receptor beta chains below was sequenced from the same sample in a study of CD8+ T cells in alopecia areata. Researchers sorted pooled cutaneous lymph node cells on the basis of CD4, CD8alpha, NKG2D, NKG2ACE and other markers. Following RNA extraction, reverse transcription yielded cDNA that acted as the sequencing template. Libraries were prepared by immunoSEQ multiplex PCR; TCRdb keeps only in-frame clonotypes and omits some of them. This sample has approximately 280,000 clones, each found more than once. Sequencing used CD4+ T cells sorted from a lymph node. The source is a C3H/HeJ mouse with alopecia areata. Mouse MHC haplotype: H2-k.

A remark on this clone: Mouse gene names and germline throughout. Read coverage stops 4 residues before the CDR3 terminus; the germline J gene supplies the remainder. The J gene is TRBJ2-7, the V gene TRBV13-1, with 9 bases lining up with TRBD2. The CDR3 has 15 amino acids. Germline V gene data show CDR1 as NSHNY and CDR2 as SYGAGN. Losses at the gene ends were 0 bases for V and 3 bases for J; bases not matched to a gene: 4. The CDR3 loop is CASSDVGTGLYEQYF. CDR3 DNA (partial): TGTGCCAGCAGTGATGTGGGGACTGGGCTCTAT.

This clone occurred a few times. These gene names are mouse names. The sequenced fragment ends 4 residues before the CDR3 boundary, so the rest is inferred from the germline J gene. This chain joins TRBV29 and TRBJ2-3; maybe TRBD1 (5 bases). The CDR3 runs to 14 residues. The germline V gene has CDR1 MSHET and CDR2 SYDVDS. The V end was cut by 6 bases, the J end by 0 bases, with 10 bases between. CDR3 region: CASSRQNSAETLYF. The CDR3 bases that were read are TGTGCTAGCAGCAGACAGAATAGTGCAGAA.

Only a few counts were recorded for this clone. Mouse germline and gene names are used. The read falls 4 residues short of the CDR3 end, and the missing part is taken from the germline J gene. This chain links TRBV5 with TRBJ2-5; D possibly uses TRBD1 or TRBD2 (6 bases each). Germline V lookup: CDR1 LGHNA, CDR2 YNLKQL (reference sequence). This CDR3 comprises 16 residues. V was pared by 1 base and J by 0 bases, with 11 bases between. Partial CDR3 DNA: TGTGCCAGCAGCCAAGGGGGGCCCCTTAACCAAGAC. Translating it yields CASSQGGPLNQD. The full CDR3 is CASSQGGPLNQDTQYF.

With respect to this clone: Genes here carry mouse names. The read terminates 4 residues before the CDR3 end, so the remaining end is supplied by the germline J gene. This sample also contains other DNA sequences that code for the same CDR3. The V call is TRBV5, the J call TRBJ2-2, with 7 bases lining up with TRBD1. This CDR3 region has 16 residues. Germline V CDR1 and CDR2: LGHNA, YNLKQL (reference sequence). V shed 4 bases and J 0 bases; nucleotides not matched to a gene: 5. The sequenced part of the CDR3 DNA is TGTGCCAGCAGCCCGCACAGGGGTGCAAACACCGGG. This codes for CASSPHRGANTG. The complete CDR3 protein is CASSPHRGANTGQLYF.

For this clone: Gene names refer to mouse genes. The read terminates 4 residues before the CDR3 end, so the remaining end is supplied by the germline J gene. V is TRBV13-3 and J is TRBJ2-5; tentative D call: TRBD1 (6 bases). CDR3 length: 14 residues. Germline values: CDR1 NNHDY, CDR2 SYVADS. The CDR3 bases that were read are TGTGCCAGCAGTGATGCAGGGGCAGAGGAC. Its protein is CASSDAGAED. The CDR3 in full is CASSDAGAEDTQYF.

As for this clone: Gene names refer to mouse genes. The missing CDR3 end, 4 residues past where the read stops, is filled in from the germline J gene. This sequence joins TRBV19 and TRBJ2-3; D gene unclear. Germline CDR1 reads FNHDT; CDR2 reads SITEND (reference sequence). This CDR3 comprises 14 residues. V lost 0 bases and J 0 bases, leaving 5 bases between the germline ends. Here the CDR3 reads CASSIDKSAETLYF. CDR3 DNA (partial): TGTGCCAGCAGTATAGACAAAAGTGCAGAA.

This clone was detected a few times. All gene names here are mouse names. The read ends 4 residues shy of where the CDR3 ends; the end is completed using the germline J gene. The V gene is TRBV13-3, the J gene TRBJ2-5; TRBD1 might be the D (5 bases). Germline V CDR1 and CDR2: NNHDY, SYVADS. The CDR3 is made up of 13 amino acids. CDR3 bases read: TGTGCCAGCAGTGAGCGGACAAAAGAC. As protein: CASSERTKD. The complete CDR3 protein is CASSERTKDTQYF.

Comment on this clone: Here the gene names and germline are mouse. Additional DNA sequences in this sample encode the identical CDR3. This CDR3 reads CAWSLGDYAEQFF. The sequenced part of the CDR3 DNA is TGTGCCTGGAGTCTAGGGGACTATGCT. The chain uses TRBV31 and TRBJ2-1, with D possibly being TRBD1 (5 bases). The DNA ends 4 residues before the CDR3 does, and the rest of the CDR3 is filled in from the germline J gene. Germline CDR1 is GKSSPN and CDR2 is SITVG. CDR3 length: 13 amino acids. V lost 0 bases and J lost 2, with 5 bases in between.

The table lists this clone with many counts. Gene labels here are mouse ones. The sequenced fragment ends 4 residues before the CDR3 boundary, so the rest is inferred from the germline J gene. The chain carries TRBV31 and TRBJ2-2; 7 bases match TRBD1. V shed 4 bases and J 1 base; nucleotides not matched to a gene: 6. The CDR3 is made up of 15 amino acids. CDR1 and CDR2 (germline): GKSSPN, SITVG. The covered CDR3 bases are TGTGCCTGGAATCTCGGGACAGTAAACACCGGG. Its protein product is CAWNLGTVNTG. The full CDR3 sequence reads CAWNLGTVNTGQLYF.

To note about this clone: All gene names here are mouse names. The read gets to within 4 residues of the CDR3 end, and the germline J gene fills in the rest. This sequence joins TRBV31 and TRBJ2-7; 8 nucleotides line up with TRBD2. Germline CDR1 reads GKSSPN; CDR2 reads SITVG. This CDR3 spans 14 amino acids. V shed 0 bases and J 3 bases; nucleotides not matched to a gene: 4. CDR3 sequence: CAWSLLGGDYEQYF. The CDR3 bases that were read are TGTGCCTGGAGTCTCCTGGGGGGCGACTAT. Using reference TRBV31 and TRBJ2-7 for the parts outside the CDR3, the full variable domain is AQTIHQWPVAEIKAVGSPLSLGCTIKGKSSPNLYWYWQATGGTLQQLFYSITVGQVESVVQLNLSASRPKDDQFILSTEKLLLSHSGFYLCAWSLLGGDYEQYFGPGTRLTVL.

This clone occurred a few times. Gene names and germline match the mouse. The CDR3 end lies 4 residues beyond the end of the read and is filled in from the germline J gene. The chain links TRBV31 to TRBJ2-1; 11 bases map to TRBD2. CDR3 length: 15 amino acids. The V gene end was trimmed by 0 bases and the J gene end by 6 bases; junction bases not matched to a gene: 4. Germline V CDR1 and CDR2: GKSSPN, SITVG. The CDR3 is CAWSLGLGGVAEQFF. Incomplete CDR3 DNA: TGTGCCTGGAGTCTCGGACTGGGGGGAGTTGCT.

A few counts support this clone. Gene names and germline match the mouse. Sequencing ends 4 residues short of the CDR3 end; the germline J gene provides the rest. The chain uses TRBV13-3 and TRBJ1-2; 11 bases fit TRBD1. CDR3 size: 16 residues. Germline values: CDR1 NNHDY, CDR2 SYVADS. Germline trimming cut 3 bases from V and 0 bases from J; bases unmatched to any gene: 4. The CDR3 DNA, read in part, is TGTGCCAGCAGTGTGGGACAGGGGGGAGCAAACTCC. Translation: CASSVGQGGANS. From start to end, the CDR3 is CASSVGQGGANSDYTF.

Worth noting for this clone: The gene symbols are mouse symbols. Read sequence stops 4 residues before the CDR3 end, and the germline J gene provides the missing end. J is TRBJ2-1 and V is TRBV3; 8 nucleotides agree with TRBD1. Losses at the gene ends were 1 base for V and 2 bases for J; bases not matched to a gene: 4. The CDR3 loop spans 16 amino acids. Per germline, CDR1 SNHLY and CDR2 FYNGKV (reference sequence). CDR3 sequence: CASSLGPGQDYAEQFF. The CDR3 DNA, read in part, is TGTGCCAGCAGCTTAGGGCCGGGACAGGACTATGCT.

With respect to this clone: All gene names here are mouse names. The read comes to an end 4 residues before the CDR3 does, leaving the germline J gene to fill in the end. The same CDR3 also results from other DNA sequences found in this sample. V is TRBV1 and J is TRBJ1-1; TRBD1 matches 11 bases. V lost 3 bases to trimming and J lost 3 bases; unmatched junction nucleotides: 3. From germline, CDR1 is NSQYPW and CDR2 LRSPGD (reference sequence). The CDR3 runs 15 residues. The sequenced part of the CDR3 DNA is TGCACCTGCAGTGCCGGGACAGGGGGGGACACA. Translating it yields CTCSAGTGGDT. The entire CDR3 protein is CTCSAGTGGDTEVFF.

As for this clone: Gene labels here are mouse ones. The CDR3 protein is CASSPDWGTYAEQFF. The CDR3 bases that were read are TGTGCCAGCAGTCCCGACTGGGGGACCTATGCT. The chain is built from TRBV13-3 and TRBJ2-1; 9 bases align to TRBD2. The read ends 4 residues early relative to the CDR3; the germline J gene fills the gap. The V gene end was trimmed by 4 bases and the J gene end by 3 bases; junction bases not matched to a gene: 5. The CDR3 has 15 amino acids. Germline CDR1 is NNHDY and CDR2 is SYVADS.

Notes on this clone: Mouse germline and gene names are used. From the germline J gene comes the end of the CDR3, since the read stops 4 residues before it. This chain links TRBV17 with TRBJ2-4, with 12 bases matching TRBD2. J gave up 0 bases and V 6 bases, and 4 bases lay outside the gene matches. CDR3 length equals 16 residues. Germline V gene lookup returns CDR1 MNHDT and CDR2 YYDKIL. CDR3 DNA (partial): TGTGCTAGCAGAGCCGGACTGGGGGGGAGTCAAAAC. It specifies CASRAGLGGSQN. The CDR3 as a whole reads CASRAGLGGSQNTLYF.

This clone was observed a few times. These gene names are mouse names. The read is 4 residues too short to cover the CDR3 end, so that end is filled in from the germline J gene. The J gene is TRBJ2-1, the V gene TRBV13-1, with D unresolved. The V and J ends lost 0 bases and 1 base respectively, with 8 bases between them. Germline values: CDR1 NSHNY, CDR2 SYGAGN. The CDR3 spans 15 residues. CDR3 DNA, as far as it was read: TGTGCCAGCAGTGATGCGCCGACAAACTATGCT. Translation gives CASSDAPTNYA. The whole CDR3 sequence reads CASSDAPTNYAEQFF.

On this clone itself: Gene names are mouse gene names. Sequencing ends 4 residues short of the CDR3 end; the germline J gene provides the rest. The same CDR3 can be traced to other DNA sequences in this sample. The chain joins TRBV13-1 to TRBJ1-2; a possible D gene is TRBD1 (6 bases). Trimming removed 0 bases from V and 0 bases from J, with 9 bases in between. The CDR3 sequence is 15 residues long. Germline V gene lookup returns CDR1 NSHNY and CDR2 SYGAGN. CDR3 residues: CASSDGRTANSDYTF. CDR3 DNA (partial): TGTGCCAGCAGTGATGGGCGGACAGCAAACTCC.